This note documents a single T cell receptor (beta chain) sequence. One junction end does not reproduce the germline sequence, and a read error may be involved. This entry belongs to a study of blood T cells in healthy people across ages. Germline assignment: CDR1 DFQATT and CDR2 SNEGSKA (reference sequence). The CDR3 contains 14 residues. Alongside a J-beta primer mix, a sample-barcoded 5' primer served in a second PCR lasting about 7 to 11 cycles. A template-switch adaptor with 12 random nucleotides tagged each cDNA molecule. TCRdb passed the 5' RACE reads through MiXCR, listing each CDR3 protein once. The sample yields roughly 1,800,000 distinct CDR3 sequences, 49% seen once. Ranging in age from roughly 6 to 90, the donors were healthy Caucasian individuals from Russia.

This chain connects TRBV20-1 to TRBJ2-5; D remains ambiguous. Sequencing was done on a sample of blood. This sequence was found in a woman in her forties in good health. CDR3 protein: CSARDFVGKETPYF. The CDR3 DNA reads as TGCAGTGCTAGAGATTTTGTGGGGAAAGAGACCCCGTACTTC.